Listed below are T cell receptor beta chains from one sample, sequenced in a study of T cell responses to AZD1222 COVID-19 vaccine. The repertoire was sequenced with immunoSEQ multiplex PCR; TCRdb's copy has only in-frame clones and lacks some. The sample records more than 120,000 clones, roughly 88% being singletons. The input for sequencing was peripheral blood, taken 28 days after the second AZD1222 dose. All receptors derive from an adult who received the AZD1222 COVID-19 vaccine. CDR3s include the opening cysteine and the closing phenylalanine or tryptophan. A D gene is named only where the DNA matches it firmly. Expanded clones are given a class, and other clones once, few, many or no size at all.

TGTGCCAGCAGCCCCGTGAGGGCAGGCGCCTACGAGCAGTACTTC,CASSPVRAGAYEQYF,TRBJ2-7,TRBV11-2,15,NA,NA
TGTGCCAGCAGCTTAGTGGGACAGGGTATTGGCGAGCAGTACTTC,CASSLVGQGIGEQYF,TRBJ2-7,TRBV11-1,15,TRBD1,NA
TGTGCCAGCAGCTTAGTGGCAGTAAACCATGGCTACACCTTC,CASSLVAVNHGYTF,TRBJ1-2,TRBV7-9,14,NA,once
TGTGCCAGCAGCCTCGCTGAGACAGGGTATGGCTACACCTTC,CASSLAETGYGYTF,TRBJ1-2,TRBV7-2,14,TRBD1,NA
TGTGCCAGCCGAACAGGGGAGCGCCTTGGGTCACCCCTCCACTTT,CASRTGERLGSPLHF,TRBJ1-6,TRBV3-1/TRBV3-2,15,TRBD1,NA
TGTGCCAGCAGCCATAACGAGCAGTACTTC,CASSHNEQYF,TRBJ2-7,TRBV11-2,10,NA,NA
TGTGCCAGTAGTATTATGGGGACTCAGTCTGAAACCGGGGAGCTGTTTTTT,CASSIMGTQSETGELFF,TRBJ2-2,TRBV19,17,NA,NA
TGCGCCAGCAGCCTCCCGGGACTAGCGGGAATGAGTGAGCAGTTCTTC,CASSLPGLAGMSEQFF,TRBJ2-1,TRBV5-1,16,TRBD2,NA
TGTGCCAGCAGCCTCAGCAGCCTACTAATGGGCAGGAGGGAGCTGTTTTTT,CASSLSSLLMGRRELFF,TRBJ2-2,TRBV3-1/TRBV3-2,17,NA,NA
TGTGCCAGCAGTCGTACGGACTATGGCTACACCTTC,CASSRTDYGYTF,TRBJ1-2,TRBV5-8,12,NA,NA
TGTGCCAGCAGCATACGTCCCGGGACTAGCGGCAGGCAGTTCTTC,CASSIRPGTSGRQFF,TRBJ2-1,TRBV6-2/TRBV6-3,15,TRBD2,NA
TGCGAGATCCAGGGTTCGGACTATCAGCCCCAGCATTTT,CEIQGSDYQPQHF,TRBJ1-5,TRBV10-1,13,NA,NA
TGTGCCAGCAGTTGGGTGGGGGGAACAGATACGCAGTATTTT,CASSWVGGTDTQYF,TRBJ2-3,TRBV27,14,NA,NA
TGTGCCTGGAGGCGACAGACCGGGGGATCCTATGGCTACACCTTC,CAWRRQTGGSYGYTF,TRBJ1-2,TRBV30,15,NA,NA
TGTGCCAGCGGCAAGGGACTAGCGGGAATCCCCTACAATGAGCAGTTCTTC,CASGKGLAGIPYNEQFF,TRBJ2-1,TRBV5-6,17,TRBD2,NA
TGTGCCAGCAGCTTAGTTGTAGATACGCAGTATTTT,CASSLVVDTQYF,TRBJ2-3,TRBV7-8,12,NA,NA
TGTGCCAGTAATTGGGGGAGTTACTACAATGAGCAGTTCTTC,CASNWGSYYNEQFF,TRBJ2-1,TRBV19,14,NA,NA
TGTGCCAGCAGCGTTAGCAATTCCCTTAAAGAGACCCAGTACTTC,CASSVSNSLKETQYF,TRBJ2-5,TRBV7-3,15,NA,NA
TGTGCCAGCTCACCCACCGTCTCTGCTACTAGCACAGATACGCAGTATTTT,CASSPTVSATSTDTQYF,TRBJ2-3,TRBV18,17,NA,NA
TGTGCCAGCAGTTACTCGAGGGTTATGGGCACTGAAGCTTTCTTT,CASSYSRVMGTEAFF,TRBJ1-1,TRBV6-2/TRBV6-3,15,NA,NA
TGTGCCAGCTCGACTGGGACAGGGGTTAATGAAAAACTGTTTTTT,CASSTGTGVNEKLFF,TRBJ1-4,TRBV18,15,TRBD1,NA
TGTGCCAGTGGGGACAGGGGTTGGGGCAATCAGCCCCAGCATTTT,CASGDRGWGNQPQHF,TRBJ1-5,TRBV19,15,TRBD1,NA
TGTGCCAGTAGTTCACCATCGCGGGCCAAAAACATTCAGTACTTC,CASSSPSRAKNIQYF,TRBJ2-4,TRBV19,15,NA,NA
TGTGCCAGTAGTATAAGAGCTAGCACAGATACGCAGTATTTT,CASSIRASTDTQYF,TRBJ2-3,TRBV19,14,NA,NA
TGTGCCAGCAGCAGTCGGGATGACGGCAATGAGCAGTTCTTC,CASSSRDDGNEQFF,TRBJ2-1,TRBV21-1,14,NA,NA
TGTGCCAGCAGACTGACAGCTAACTATGGCTACACCTTC,CASRLTANYGYTF,TRBJ1-2,TRBV12-3/TRBV12-4,13,NA,NA
TGTGCCTGGAGTTACTTGAGCAATCAGCCCCAGCATTTT,CAWSYLSNQPQHF,TRBJ1-5,TRBV30,13,NA,NA
TGTGCCAGCAGCCAAACCATGCAGGGCTATGGCTACACCTTC,CASSQTMQGYGYTF,TRBJ1-2,TRBV14,14,NA,NA
TGTGCCAGCAGTGAAGGCCCCGGACTAGCCTACGAGCAGTACTTC,CASSEGPGLAYEQYF,TRBJ2-7,TRBV6-1,15,TRBD2,NA
TGTGCCAGCAGCTCTAAGGGACACAAAAACATTCAGTACTTC,CASSSKGHKNIQYF,TRBJ2-4,TRBV3-1/TRBV3-2,14,NA,NA
TGTGCCAGCAGCCAACATCCCTCTGGGGCCAACGTCCTGACTTTC,CASSQHPSGANVLTF,TRBJ2-6,TRBV3-1/TRBV3-2,15,NA,NA
TGTGCCAGCAGCTTTGACCGGCGGGAGGTCTCCTACGAGCAGTACTTC,CASSFDRREVSYEQYF,TRBJ2-7,TRBV5-5,16,TRBD2,NA